This TCR beta chain stems from a study of blood T cell repertoires in COVID-19. Unmatched junction bases numbered 4, after V lost 1 base and J lost 2 bases. There are 15 residues in the CDR3. The germline V gene has CDR1 LNHDA and CDR2 SQIVND (reference sequence). Sequenced by immunoSEQ multiplex PCR; TCRdb stores in-frame clones only, minus some. The sample gives 200,000 to 250,000 clones, about 85% of which show up once; roughly a sixth is in the top ten. Adults between roughly 18 and 95 years of age took part from 24 US areas. This chain connects TRBV19 to TRBJ2-7; 8 bases line up with TRBD1. This receptor was taken from a man in his forties who had recovered from COVID-19. The sample was PBMCs or T cells enriched from blood (not recorded which). The CDR3 DNA is TGTGCCAGTAGTATAGGCCAGGGGGCCGCCTACGAGCAGTACTTC. It codes for CASSIGQGAAYEQYF.